This is a list of T cell receptor beta chains from one sample in a study of identical twins. TCRdb passed the 5' RACE reads through MiXCR, listing each CDR3 protein once. The profile shows some 250,000 distinct CDR3 sequences, about 13% of them singletons. This same sample was also part of a study on yellow fever vaccine responses in identical twins.

The specimen sequenced was memory (CD45RO+) T cells sorted from blood. The receptor source for this set is a woman younger than 30 in good health. The CDR3 runs from the conserved cysteine through the conserved F or W. The D gene is left open where the match is weak. The size field is filled for only some rows; it gives once, few, many or a size class.

abundance,j_gene,d_gene,v_gene,CDR3nt,CDR3aa
once,TRBJ2-3,NA,TRBV5-1,TGCGCCAGCAGCTTGTACCCTATGAAAGATACGCAGTATTTT,CASSLYPMKDTQYF
many,TRBJ1-5,NA,TRBV6-2/TRBV6-3,TGTGCCAGCAGTCCGACCTACGAACATCAGCCCCAGCATTTT,CASSPTYEHQPQHF
many,TRBJ2-1,TRBD2,TRBV6-4,TGTGCCAGCAGTGACGTTGCGGGAGATTACAATGAGCAGTTCTTC,CASSDVAGDYNEQFF
few,TRBJ2-5,TRBD2,TRBV3-1,TGTGCCAGCAGCCCGGAGGGGCGGGGGGGCAAAGAGACCCAGTACTTC,CASSPEGRGGKETQYF
NA,TRBJ2-1,NA,TRBV13,TGTGCCAGCGCCCGAGACAATGAGCAGTTCTTC,CASARDNEQFF
few,TRBJ2-1,TRBD1,TRBV3-1,TGTGCCAGCAGCCCCACCGGACAGGGGTCCTACAATGAGCAGTTCTTC,CASSPTGQGSYNEQFF
few,TRBJ2-3,TRBD1,TRBV7-2,TGTGCCAGCAGCTCGGGACAGGGCGCCGGAGATACGCAGTATTTT,CASSSGQGAGDTQYF
NA,TRBJ2-7,NA,TRBV11-2,TGTGCCAGCAGCTTACAACAGGCCTCGATCTGGGAGCAGTACTTC,CASSLQQASIWEQYF
many,TRBJ2-7,NA,TRBV29-1,TGCAGCGTTGAAGATTCCAGGCAGGGCTACGAGCAGTACTTC,CSVEDSRQGYEQYF
NA,TRBJ2-2,TRBD1,TRBV4-2,TGTGCCAGCAGCCAAGTTGACAGGGGAGACGGGGAGCTGTTTTTT,CASSQVDRGDGELFF
NA,TRBJ2-2,TRBD1,TRBV6-1,TGTGCCAGCAGTCCCGACAGGGGCGGGGAGCTGTTTTTT,CASSPDRGGELFF
few,TRBJ1-4,NA,TRBV12-3/TRBV12-4,TGTGCCAGCACCCACAGGGTTGGAGAAAAACTGTTTTTT,CASTHRVGEKLFF
few,TRBJ2-2,NA,TRBV6-1,TGTGCCAGCTTTACGGGGCGGGATACCGGGGAGCTGTTTTTT,CASFTGRDTGELFF